This TCR beta chain was sequenced for a study of cytomegalovirus exposure and HLA in healthy donors. The PCR used 60 Vbeta and 13 Jbeta primers. In the authors' methods: Some 11 million shared chains were among the approximately 80 million unique TCR beta chains that a later analysis counted. Sequencing was performed with immunoSEQ multiplex PCR; in TCRdb, only in-frame clones are kept and a portion is missing. That table is the source of V, J and clone size, and D and trimming were worked out from the DNA. The listing contains under 70,000 clones. About this clone itself: Its specificity is unknown.

Study-wide results and caveats: Productive rates of about 87% or about 30% were seen for most TCR beta V segments in an earlier analysis. Trimming of TCR beta V- and J-genes showed a link, identified in a later analysis, to a missense DCLRE1C variant.

Germline CDR1 SGHTA, CDR2 FQGNSA. V was clipped by 1 base and J by 1 base, with 14 bases between them. This CDR3 contains 16 residues. The gene calls are TRBV7-2 and TRBJ2-7, with D tentatively TRBD2 (5 bases). The TCR originated in a female donor in good health and CMV-seropositive. The sequenced sample was PBMCs. CDR3 coding DNA: TGTGCCAGCAGCTTAGTTCCTAGCTTCTATTCCTACGAGCAGTACTTC. Residues: CASSLVPSFYSYEQYF.